The 10 T cell receptor beta chains listed next were all sequenced from one sample in a study of blood T cell repertoires in COVID-19. Repertoires were generated with immunoSEQ multiplex PCR, while TCRdb's copy carries only in-frame clones and drops some. The sample records 30,000 to 45,000 clones, 85% to 90% being singletons. What was sequenced was peripheral blood. These TCRs come from a man aged 65 to 85 with acute or convalescent COVID-19.

The genes are TRBV9 and TRBJ2-5; D uncertain. Germline assignment: CDR1 SGDLS and CDR2 YYNGEE. With 5 bases removed from V and 4 bases from J, the gap between germline ends came to 12 bases. The CDR3 runs 13 residues. CDR3 in amino acids: CASSRVFGETQYF. The CDR3 coding sequence is TGTGCCAGCAGTCGCGTTTTCGGAGAGACCCAGTACTTC.

The V and J genes are TRBV4-3 and TRBJ1-2; possibly TRBD1 for D (6 bases). V was pared by 0 bases and J by 5 bases, with 13 bases between. The CDR3 is made up of 15 amino acids. Germline values: CDR1 LGHNA, CDR2 YSLEER. CDR3 sequence reads: CASSQDPTGEYGYTF. CDR3 nucleotides: TGCGCCAGCAGCCAAGATCCGACAGGAGAGTATGGCTACACCTTC.

The rearrangement links TRBV29-1 to TRBJ2-1; D is possibly TRBD1 (5 bases). Between the trimmed V and J ends, which lost 4 bases and 2 bases, there was a span of 12 bases. CDR1 SQVTM and CDR2 ANQGSEA come from the germline V gene. The length of the CDR3 is 14 residues. The CDR3 region is CSVVAGIPYNEQFF. CDR3 DNA sequence: TGCAGCGTTGTGGCAGGGATCCCCTACAATGAGCAGTTCTTC.

With respect to this clone: One end of the junction fails to match germline, which may point to a read error. This chain connects TRBV12-3 or TRBV12-4 to TRBJ2-7; no definite D call. The CDR3 consists of 12 residues. The CDR3 DNA is TGTGCCAGCAGTACCCAACAGTACAAGCTACACTTC. Protein: CASSTQQYKLHF.

The V call is TRBV5-6, the J call TRBJ2-2, with D possibly TRBD1 on 5 matching bases. CDR3 length: 15 residues. Germline CDR1 SGHDT, CDR2 YYEEEE. V lost 3 bases, J lost 6 bases, and 15 bases lay in between. As DNA, the CDR3 is TGTGCCAGCAGCTCTGGCCCTCAGACAGCCGGGGAGCTGTTTTTT. Its translation: CASSSGPQTAGELFF. Filled out from reference TRBV5-6 and TRBJ2-2, the complete variable domain reads DAGVTQSPTHLIKTRGQQVTLRCSPKSGHDTVSWYQQALGQGPQFIFQYYEEEERQRGNFPDRFSGHQFPNYSSELNVNALLLGDSALYLCASSSGPQTAGELFFGEGSRLTVL.

The gene calls are TRBV28 and TRBJ1-1, with 7 bases matching TRBD1. Germline V gives CDR1 MDHEN, CDR2 SYDVKM. This CDR3 has 15 amino acids. V dropped 6 bases and J dropped 1; count of bases not matched to a gene: 8. The DNA of the CDR3 is TGTGCCAGCAGCTCACTCCAGGGGGAGAACACTGAAGCTTTCTTT. This translates into CASSSLQGENTEAFF.

This clone was detected once. The sample holds other DNA sequences that translate to the same CDR3. V usage is TRBV7-2 and J usage is TRBJ1-2, with 7 bases that match TRBD1. This CDR3 contains 13 residues. V shed 2 bases and J 6 bases; nucleotides not matched to a gene: 3. The germline gives CDR1 SGHTA, CDR2 FQGNSA. CDR3 sequence: CASSLRQGNGYTF. As DNA, the CDR3 is TGTGCCAGCAGCTTACGACAGGGTAATGGCTACACCTTC.

The V and J genes are TRBV28 and TRBJ2-7, with 11 bases fitting TRBD2. The CDR3 runs to 16 residues. V lost 2 bases to trimming and J lost 2 bases; unmatched junction nucleotides: 5. Germline values: CDR1 MDHEN, CDR2 SYDVKM. The CDR3 loop is CASSLPLAGGPYEQYF. CDR3 DNA sequence: TGTGCCAGCAGTTTACCCTTAGCGGGAGGGCCCTACGAGCAGTACTTC.

J is TRBJ2-3 and V is TRBV3-1 (or the pseudogene TRBV3-2); TRBD2 might be the D (6 bases). The CDR3 is 14 residues long. Trimming pared 4 bases from V and 0 bases from J, leaving 8 bases between. Per the germline V gene, CDR1 is LGHDT and CDR2 is YNNKEL (reference sequence). The CDR3 DNA reads as TGTGCCAGCAGCCGACTAGGAAGCACAGATACGCAGTATTTT. It translates to CASSRLGSTDTQYF.

The rearrangement links TRBV20-1 to TRBJ1-4; the D is unclear. Germline-derived CDR1 and CDR2 are DFQATT and SNEGSKA (reference sequence). This CDR3 is built from 11 residues. Deletions cut 4 bases from V and 7 bases from J, with 7 bases between. The CDR3 loop reads CSAIRGEKLFF. The CDR3 DNA follows: TGCAGTGCTATCAGAGGTGAAAAACTGTTTTTT.